The T cell receptor (beta chain) described here comes from a study of T-cell memory formation after mild COVID-19. Study-level background: Largely, TCR clusters stayed within a single donor.

This clonotype was found many times. The antigen is undetermined. Study findings and constraints: Shrinking CD4+ clones resided mostly in CM and EM, and CD8+ ones in EMRA. That cross-reactive memory joined was suggested by some responding clones appearing in pre-infection memory.

The V gene lost 7 bases and the J gene lost 2 bases, with 12 bases spanning the gap. The CDR3 has 12 amino acids. CDR1 is DFQATT, CDR2 SNEGSKA, per germline (reference sequence). TCR alpha and TCR beta cDNA libraries carrying sample barcodes and UMIs were produced by 5'RACE using constant-segment primers. TCRdb reanalysed the 5' RACE reads using MiXCR and keeps one entry per CDR3 protein. Of 550,000 to 600,000 distinct CDR3 sequences listed, less than 25% are singletons. The origin of this receptor is an adult woman who had mild COVID-19 (a few samples of this study predate the infection). Cell type and time point are not known. Sequencing was done on a sample of PBMCs or a T cell subset sorted from them (not recorded which). V gene TRBV20-1 combines with J gene TRBJ2-7; TRBD1 is a possible D gene (6 bases). Here the CDR3 reads CSVQGLTYEQYF. CDR3 DNA sequence: TGCAGTGTACAGGGTCTAACCTACGAGCAGTACTTC.